This TCR beta chain was captured by sequencing in a study of blood T cell repertoires in COVID-19. Authors' processing steps: Amplification of reference gene primers provided the estimated nucleated cell counts. Using immunoSEQ multiplex PCR, the repertoire was profiled, and TCRdb retains in-frame clones only, with some absent. V, J and clone size derive from that table, while D and trimming were established from the DNA sequence. This table has tens of thousands of clones, around 86% appearing once. This CDR3 is built from 12 residues. Germline V gene sequence: CDR1 SGHDT, CDR2 YYEEEE. The ends were cut back, 0 bases at V and 6 bases at J, with 6 bases in the middle. A remark on this clone: Other nucleotide sequences in the sample specify the same CDR3.

The sequenced sample was peripheral blood. This TCR derives from a human donor in a cohort sampled during active COVID-19. This sequence joins TRBV5-6 and TRBJ1-2; D gene unclear. The CDR3 coding sequence is TGTGCCAGCAGCTTGGGGCGGGATGGCTACACCTTC. It specifies CASSLGRDGYTF.